The sample holds many counts of the clone carrying this T cell receptor (beta chain). The record originates from a study of identical twins. Template switching (which added a universal primer site) was used, and cDNA carried unique molecular identifiers. TCRdb re-called the 5' RACE reads through MiXCR, storing one row per CDR3 protein. Among some 500,000 distinct CDR3 sequences, roughly 13% were seen once, and the ten largest hold approximately 0.98%. V was clipped by 4 bases and J by 5 bases, with 13 bases between them. The germline CDR1 and CDR2 sequences are SGHRS and YFSETQ. This CDR3 comprises 13 residues. This same sample was also taken into another study, of yellow fever vaccine responses in identical twins.

The chain links TRBV5-1 to TRBJ2-7; D remains unclear. Sequenced: CD4+ T cells sorted from blood. The source is a woman aged 18-29 years in good health. The CDR3 DNA reads as TGCGCCAGCAGCCAGGTTGGCTTAGACGAGCAGTACTTC. Amino acids: CASSQVGLDEQYF.